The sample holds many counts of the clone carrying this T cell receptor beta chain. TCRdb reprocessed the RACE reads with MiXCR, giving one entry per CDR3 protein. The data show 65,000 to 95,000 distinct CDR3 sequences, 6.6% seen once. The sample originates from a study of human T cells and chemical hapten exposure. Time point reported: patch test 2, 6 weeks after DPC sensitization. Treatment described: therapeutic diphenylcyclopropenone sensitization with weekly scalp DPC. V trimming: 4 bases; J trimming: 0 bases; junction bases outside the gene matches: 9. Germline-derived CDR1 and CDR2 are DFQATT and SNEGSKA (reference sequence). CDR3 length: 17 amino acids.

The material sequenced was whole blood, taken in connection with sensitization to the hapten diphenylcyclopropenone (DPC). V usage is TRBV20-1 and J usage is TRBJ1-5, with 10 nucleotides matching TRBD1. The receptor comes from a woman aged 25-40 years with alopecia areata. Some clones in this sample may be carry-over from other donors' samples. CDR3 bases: TGCAGTGCTATTAAAGACAGGGGGCCGGATAGCAATCAGCCCCAGCATTTT. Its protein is CSAIKDRGPDSNQPQHF.